These T cell receptor beta chains were read from a single sample in a study of shared clonotypes between healthy human individuals. Libraries were prepared by immunoSEQ multiplex PCR; TCRdb keeps only in-frame clonotypes and omits some of them. This table holds over 1.5 million clones, 95% to 99% found once. The sequenced sample was naive CD4+ T cells sorted from blood. The receptors shown here come from a man between 25 and 39 years old in good health. Both conserved end residues are part of each CDR3. The order of the fields is V gene, D gene, J gene, clone size, CDR3 DNA, CDR3 protein. A D gene is named only where the DNA matches it firmly. Size is stated for part of the rows, as once, few or many counts, or as a class when the clone is expanded.

v_call: TRBV9
d_call: .
j_call: TRBJ2-3
clone_size: .
cdr3_nt: TGTGCCAGCAGCTCCCATCTAGCGTCAGTGCAAGATACGCAGTATTTT
cdr3_aa: CASSSHLASVQDTQYF

v_call: TRBV2
d_call: TRBD1
j_call: TRBJ1-3
clone_size: .
cdr3_nt: TGTGCCAGCAGTGCCGGGACAGGGTCGCCTGGAAACACCATATATTTT
cdr3_aa: CASSAGTGSPGNTIYF

v_call: TRBV13
d_call: TRBD2
j_call: TRBJ2-3
clone_size: .
cdr3_nt: TGTGCCAGCAGCTACGCGAGGGGACTAGCGGGAGGTGAAGCAGATACGCAGTATTTT
cdr3_aa: CASSYARGLAGGEADTQYF

v_call: TRBV28
d_call: TRBD2
j_call: TRBJ2-7
clone_size: once
cdr3_nt: TGTGCCAGCAGTCCAGGGACTAGCGAGACCTACGAGCAGTACTTC
cdr3_aa: CASSPGTSETYEQYF

v_call: TRBV6-6
d_call: TRBD2
j_call: TRBJ2-1
clone_size: .
cdr3_nt: TGTGCCAGCAGTTACGCGGGAGCGGAATTCTTC
cdr3_aa: CASSYAGAEFF

v_call: TRBV2
d_call: TRBD2
j_call: TRBJ2-1
clone_size: .
cdr3_nt: TGTGCCAGCAGCGCTGTGACTAGCGATAATGAGCAGTTCTTC
cdr3_aa: CASSAVTSDNEQFF

v_call: TRBV5-1
d_call: .
j_call: TRBJ2-1
clone_size: .
cdr3_nt: TGCGCCAGCAGCTTACGGGAGCTGTCCTACAATGAGCAGTTCTTC
cdr3_aa: CASSLRELSYNEQFF

v_call: TRBV7-9
d_call: .
j_call: TRBJ1-2
clone_size: once
cdr3_nt: TGTGCCAGCACCGTGATAATGGGGGGATTCAACTATGGCTACACCTTC
cdr3_aa: CASTVIMGGFNYGYTF

v_call: TRBV10-3
d_call: .
j_call: TRBJ2-1
clone_size: .
cdr3_nt: TGTGCCATCACTCGGACTCCAGACAATGAGCAGTTCTTC
cdr3_aa: CAITRTPDNEQFF

v_call: TRBV7-8
d_call: TRBD2
j_call: TRBJ2-1
clone_size: .
cdr3_nt: TGTGCCAGCAGCCCCAAACTAGCGAGCTCCTACAATGAGCAGTTCTTC
cdr3_aa: CASSPKLASSYNEQFF

v_call: TRBV5-4
d_call: TRBD1
j_call: TRBJ1-5
clone_size: .
cdr3_nt: TGTGCCAGCAGCTTGGACAGGGGGCATGGTCAGCCCCAGCATTTT
cdr3_aa: CASSLDRGHGQPQHF

v_call: TRBV9
d_call: .
j_call: TRBJ2-2
clone_size: .
cdr3_nt: TGTGCCAGCAGCGCCCGCCAGGGGCCTCCCCTCCCCAGTCATGTCGGGGAGCTGTTTTTT
cdr3_aa: CASSARQGPPLPSHVGELFF

v_call: TRBV2
d_call: TRBD1
j_call: TRBJ2-2
clone_size: once
cdr3_nt: TGTGCCAGCAGACAGGGGCGGACCGGGGAGCTGTTTTTT
cdr3_aa: CASRQGRTGELFF

v_call: TRBV5-1
d_call: .
j_call: TRBJ2-7
clone_size: .
cdr3_nt: TGCGCCAGCAGCTTGGACTCCGGGACGGCCTACGAGCAGTACTTC
cdr3_aa: CASSLDSGTAYEQYF

v_call: TRBV28
d_call: TRBD1
j_call: TRBJ2-7
clone_size: .
cdr3_nt: TGTGCCAGCTTTACGGACAGGGGTCCCTACGAGCAGTACTTC
cdr3_aa: CASFTDRGPYEQYF

v_call: TRBV6-4
d_call: .
j_call: TRBJ1-2
clone_size: .
cdr3_nt: TGTGCCAGCAGTGTCGACAGTATAGCTAACTATGGCTACACCTTC
cdr3_aa: CASSVDSIANYGYTF

v_call: TRBV27
d_call: TRBD1
j_call: TRBJ2-7
clone_size: .
cdr3_nt: TGTGCCAGCAGTCCTTCTAGGACAGGGGTTGTTGTCGAGCAGTACTTC
cdr3_aa: CASSPSRTGVVVEQYF

v_call: TRBV13
d_call: .
j_call: TRBJ2-5
clone_size: .
cdr3_nt: TGTGCCAGCAGCTTTCGGACGTACCAAGAGACCCAGTACTTC
cdr3_aa: CASSFRTYQETQYF

v_call: TRBV6-5
d_call: TRBD1
j_call: TRBJ2-7
clone_size: .
cdr3_nt: TGTGCCAGCAGTTGGCGGCAGGGGGTAGGCGAGCAGTACTTC
cdr3_aa: CASSWRQGVGEQYF